This T cell receptor (beta chain) comes out of a study of beta chain features in type 1 diabetes. Study at large: Cells sorted and examined across all samples totaled over 95 million.

A sort by CD45RO/CCR7/CD25/CD127/CD95/CD27 yielded CD4+ naive, central memory, regulatory and stem cell-like memory cells. Investigators reverse transcribed all isolated RNA, so they sequenced expressed TCRB transcripts. Produced via immunoSEQ multiplex PCR; TCRdb's table is partial and in-frame only. Of 300,000 to 350,000 clones in the sample, less than 10% were seen once. CDR3 size: 13 residues. The V end lost 10 bases, the J end lost 3 bases, and 15 bases lay between the germline ends. Germline CDR1 is MNHNY and CDR2 is SVGAGI (reference sequence). This TCR was sampled from a woman aged 18-35 years in good health. V is TRBV6-6 and J is TRBJ1-2, with D maybe TRBD1 (6 bases). The sample was central memory CD4+ T cells from blood. CDR3 in amino acids: CAIQDSNDYGYTF. The CDR3 bases are TGTGCCATCCAGGACAGTAACGACTATGGCTACACCTTC.